This paragraph covers one T cell receptor beta chain sequence. One junction end does not reproduce the germline sequence, and a read error may be involved. This sample stems from a study of T-cell reconstitution after alpha-beta-depleted transplantation in children. The library targeted TCRbeta and was prepared with unique molecular identifiers. TCRdb passed the PCR reads through MiXCR, listing each CDR3 protein once. The table includes more than 400,000 distinct CDR3 sequences, 43% detected once. The CDR3 is made up of 12 amino acids. Germline V lookup: CDR1 ENHRY, CDR2 SYGVKD. The rearrangement joins TRBV10-3 to TRBJ2-5; possibly TRBD2 for D (5 bases). This sample comprised PBMCs, obtained before TCRalphabeta/CD19-depleted stem cell transplant. This receptor was obtained from a girl aged 2-9 years with aplastic anemia, due to receive a stem cell transplant. CDR3 bases: TGTGCCATCAGTGTATTGTCCGGGCGGCCGGGGTTC. Translated, it gives CAISVLSGRPGF.